The T cell receptor beta chain under discussion was sequenced for a study of cytomegalovirus exposure and HLA in healthy donors. Study-level background: As released early, the data held about 85 million unique TCRs from HLA-typed donors. Points from the study as a whole: In a later analysis, TCR beta V- and J-gene trimming showed a link to a missense DCLRE1C variant. Later analysis showed TCR association rates varying by HLA locus, highest for DRB1 and lowest for HLA-C.

The PCR had 60 Vbeta and 13 Jbeta primers. Assay: immunoSEQ multiplex PCR; the TCRdb copy retains only in-frame clones and omits some. The table shows under 150,000 clones, with roughly 77% occurring only once. CDR3 length equals 15 residues. In germline, CDR1 is MNHEY, CDR2 SVGAGI. V lost 2 bases, J lost 3 bases, and 11 bases lay in between. With regard to this clone: Antigen specificity is unknown.

This sequence joins TRBV6-5 and TRBJ1-5, with unresolved D. This clonotype was obtained from a man aged 30-40 years in good health and CMV-seronegative. Material for sequencing was PBMCs. The CDR3: CASSYHIGDNQPQHF. In nucleotides, the CDR3 is TGTGCCAGCAGTTACCATATCGGGGACAATCAGCCCCAGCATTTT.